A selection of T cell receptor beta chains follows, all from one sample in a study of cytomegalovirus exposure and HLA in healthy donors. Sequenced by immunoSEQ multiplex PCR; TCRdb stores in-frame clones only, minus some. The sample has hundreds of thousands of clones, 80% to 85% seen once. Sequenced sample: PBMCs. All receptors derive from a boy between 2 and 10 years old in good health and CMV-seronegative. CDR3s include the opening cysteine and the closing phenylalanine or tryptophan. A D gene is named only where the DNA matches it firmly. Rows may omit the clone size; those that give it use once, few, many or a size class.

j_call: TRBJ1-5; v_call: TRBV19; d_call: TRBD1; clone_size: -; cdr3_nt: TGTGCCAGTGGACAGGGGAATCAGCCCCAGCATTTT; cdr3_aa: CASGQGNQPQHF
j_call: TRBJ1-4; v_call: TRBV6-6; d_call: -; clone_size: -; cdr3_nt: TGTGCCAGCAGTCCGGGAGGTGCAACTAATGAAAAACTGTTTTTT; cdr3_aa: CASSPGGATNEKLFF
j_call: TRBJ1-2; v_call: TRBV29-1; d_call: TRBD1; clone_size: -; cdr3_nt: TGCAGCGTTGAAGCAGGGGGTTATGGCTACACCTTC; cdr3_aa: CSVEAGGYGYTF
j_call: TRBJ1-1; v_call: TRBV2; d_call: TRBD1; clone_size: few; cdr3_nt: TGTGCCAGCAGCTCCCGACAGGGGACTGAAGCTTTCTTT; cdr3_aa: CASSSRQGTEAFF
j_call: TRBJ2-1; v_call: TRBV27; d_call: -; clone_size: -; cdr3_nt: TGTGCCAGCAGTTTACTCGGAGGGAGTAATGAGCAGTTCTTC; cdr3_aa: CASSLLGGSNEQFF
j_call: TRBJ2-3; v_call: TRBV2; d_call: -; clone_size: -; cdr3_nt: TGTGCCAGCACCCCAAGGGGGCGGGGGGGCACAGATACGCAGTATTTT; cdr3_aa: CASTPRGRGGTDTQYF
j_call: TRBJ2-3; v_call: TRBV11-2; d_call: TRBD2; clone_size: -; cdr3_nt: TGTGCCAGCAGCCATCTAGCGGGCCCCTCCTCAGATACGCAGTATTTT; cdr3_aa: CASSHLAGPSSDTQYF
j_call: TRBJ2-5; v_call: TRBV6-1; d_call: TRBD2; clone_size: few; cdr3_nt: TGTGCCAGCAGTGAAGCCGGGGGGGCCCAAGAGACCCAGTACTTC; cdr3_aa: CASSEAGGAQETQYF
j_call: TRBJ2-3; v_call: TRBV4-1; d_call: TRBD2; clone_size: -; cdr3_nt: TGCGCCAGCAGCCCTTTACTAGCGGGGGTCAACAGTACGCAGTATTTT; cdr3_aa: CASSPLLAGVNSTQYF
j_call: TRBJ2-2; v_call: TRBV9; d_call: TRBD2; clone_size: -; cdr3_nt: TGTGCCAGCAGAACGGGAGGGATTTCGGACACCGGGGAGCTGTTTTTT; cdr3_aa: CASRTGGISDTGELFF
j_call: TRBJ1-3; v_call: TRBV9; d_call: TRBD1; clone_size: -; cdr3_nt: TGTGCCAGCAGCACCCTGGGACAGGGGTCCGGAAACACCATATATTTT; cdr3_aa: CASSTLGQGSGNTIYF
j_call: TRBJ1-4; v_call: TRBV19; d_call: -; clone_size: -; cdr3_nt: TGTGCCAGTAGTATAGATCAGGGGTCAAGAAATGAAAAACTGTTTTTT; cdr3_aa: CASSIDQGSRNEKLFF
j_call: TRBJ2-3; v_call: TRBV9; d_call: TRBD2; clone_size: -; cdr3_nt: TGTGCCAGCAGCGTAGTTCGAGCGGGGGAGACAGATACGCAGTATTTT; cdr3_aa: CASSVVRAGETDTQYF
j_call: TRBJ2-1; v_call: TRBV10-3; d_call: TRBD2; clone_size: -; cdr3_nt: TGTGCCATCAGTGAGTCGATCCTAGCGGGGGGCCCCATGCACGAGGGGCAGTTCTTC; cdr3_aa: CAISESILAGGPMHEGQFF
j_call: TRBJ1-2; v_call: TRBV2; d_call: -; clone_size: -; cdr3_nt: TGTGCCAGCAGTGAGGGCAAGGCTTATGGCTACACCTTC; cdr3_aa: CASSEGKAYGYTF